This passage covers 5 T cell receptor beta chains from one sample sequenced in a study of shared clonotypes between healthy human individuals. This table comes from immunoSEQ multiplex PCR, and its TCRdb copy is limited to in-frame clones, with some not included. The sample carries some 1.1 million clones, 70% to 85% recorded once. Sequencing was carried out using memory CD4+ T cells from PBMCs. Specified subset: CD45RA-negative fraction. The receptors stem from a man aged 18 to 29 in good health. Some clones in this sample may be carry-over from other donors' samples.

A few counts support this clone. V and J are TRBV7-8 and TRBJ2-3, with D uncertain. V lost 5 bases to trimming and J lost 2 bases, with 11 bases between them. This CDR3 spans 14 amino acids. Per germline, CDR1 SGHVS and CDR2 FQNEAQ. The CDR3 DNA sequence: TGTGCCAGCAGCCCCCGAAGACCCACAGATACGCAGTATTTT. Protein: CASSPRRPTDTQYF.

The chain uses TRBV28 and TRBJ2-7; 7 positions agree with TRBD2. This CDR3 is built from 16 residues. Trimming cost V 7 bases and J 7 bases; bases outside gene matches: 19. Germline V gene data show CDR1 as MDHEN and CDR2 as SYDVKM. CDR3 nucleotides: TGTGCCAGCAATCCTGCGGGTGGGGCTAGCGGAGGGGAGCAGTACTTC. Its protein product is CASNPAGGASGGEQYF.

The J gene is TRBJ1-4, the V gene TRBV30; possibly TRBD1 for D (6 bases). The V end lost 2 bases, the J end lost 1 base, and 11 bases lay between the germline ends. This CDR3 contains 15 residues. In germline, CDR1 is GTSNPN, CDR2 SVGIG (reference sequence). The CDR3 bases are TGTGCCTGGAGTCTATTGACAGGAACTAATGAAAAACTGTTTTTT. Translated, it gives CAWSLLTGTNEKLFF.

The J gene is TRBJ2-1, the V gene TRBV4-1, with D maybe TRBD2 (5 bases). Germline V CDR1 and CDR2: MGHRA, YSYEKL. The CDR3 spans 18 residues. The V end lost 2 bases, the J end lost 6 bases, and 23 bases lay between the germline ends. CDR3 amino acids: CASSQPPGPGVGPNEQFF. DNA of the CDR3: TGCGCCAGCAGCCAACCCCCTGGCCCCGGGGTGGGTCCCAATGAGCAGTTCTTC.

CDR3 DNA: TGTGCCAGCAGCAAACCCGGGTCCCCCCCCCGGGCTTTCTTT. Its translation: CASSKPGSPPRAFF. The V gene is TRBV7-2, the J gene TRBJ1-1; D uncertain. Germline CDR1 SGHTA, CDR2 FQGNSA. With 5 bases removed from V and 11 bases from J, the gap between germline ends came to 21 bases. This CDR3 has 14 amino acids.